This is a list of T cell receptor beta chains from one sample in a study of T cells in Graves' hyperthyroidism and ophthalmopathy. Via MiXCR, TCRdb re-called the multiplex PCR reads, giving one row per CDR3 protein. The sample contains hundreds of thousands of distinct CDR3 sequences, 15% to 17% of which appear only once. Sequenced: blood. Receptor source: a woman under 30 with Graves' hyperthyroidism. CDR3s include the opening cysteine and the closing phenylalanine or tryptophan. Each record gives: J gene, D gene, V gene, clone size, CDR3 protein. The D gene is left open where the match is weak. The size entry is marked missing in some rows and otherwise reads once, few, many or a size class.

j_call: TRBJ2-7
d_call: .
v_call: TRBV3-1
clone_size: many
cdr3_aa: CASSYSATYEQYF

j_call: TRBJ1-2
d_call: TRBD1
v_call: TRBV6-2/TRBV6-3
clone_size: many
cdr3_aa: CASSFRQGQDRDYTF

j_call: TRBJ2-2
d_call: .
v_call: TRBV28
clone_size: .
cdr3_aa: CASSLSKFTGELFF

j_call: TRBJ2-5
d_call: .
v_call: TRBV20-1
clone_size: .
cdr3_aa: CSAGPGGAGETQYF

j_call: TRBJ2-7
d_call: .
v_call: TRBV9
clone_size: many
cdr3_aa: CASSQGPLPDEQYF

j_call: TRBJ1-2
d_call: .
v_call: TRBV12-3/TRBV12-4
clone_size: many
cdr3_aa: CASSLQGFNGYTF

j_call: TRBJ1-5
d_call: .
v_call: TRBV3-1
clone_size: many
cdr3_aa: CASSQWPGSNQPQHF

j_call: TRBJ1-2
d_call: .
v_call: TRBV28
clone_size: many
cdr3_aa: CASSLDNPGGYTF

j_call: TRBJ1-2
d_call: TRBD1
v_call: TRBV6-5
clone_size: many
cdr3_aa: CASSYGRGSYGYTF

j_call: TRBJ2-1
d_call: TRBD2
v_call: TRBV29-1
clone_size: few
cdr3_aa: CSVERGTSGDNEQFF

j_call: TRBJ2-7
d_call: .
v_call: TRBV11-1
clone_size: .
cdr3_aa: CASTKTAGSSYEQYF

j_call: TRBJ1-6
d_call: TRBD1
v_call: TRBV19
clone_size: .
cdr3_aa: CASSYDRGSESPLHF

j_call: TRBJ2-1
d_call: TRBD1
v_call: TRBV28
clone_size: .
cdr3_aa: CASTVGQGGNEQFF

j_call: TRBJ2-5
d_call: TRBD1
v_call: TRBV12-3/TRBV12-4
clone_size: many
cdr3_aa: CASTPEGQGIETQYF

j_call: TRBJ2-7
d_call: .
v_call: TRBV10-3
clone_size: few
cdr3_aa: CAIRSPGGYEQYF

j_call: TRBJ2-1
d_call: .
v_call: TRBV7-2
clone_size: many
cdr3_aa: CASSQWWGRRSYNEQFF

j_call: TRBJ2-3
d_call: TRBD2
v_call: TRBV28
clone_size: .
cdr3_aa: CASSKDSGSKDTQYF

j_call: TRBJ2-7
d_call: TRBD1
v_call: TRBV6-1
clone_size: many
cdr3_aa: CASRQTGASSYEQYF

j_call: TRBJ2-2
d_call: .
v_call: TRBV6-1
clone_size: .
cdr3_aa: CASGVSGNTGELFF

j_call: TRBJ2-3
d_call: .
v_call: TRBV3-1
clone_size: many
cdr3_aa: CASSQDWGNTDTQYF

j_call: TRBJ2-4
d_call: TRBD2
v_call: TRBV3-1
clone_size: few
cdr3_aa: CASSHLSGGAGNIQYF

j_call: TRBJ2-3
d_call: TRBD1
v_call: TRBV11-3
clone_size: many
cdr3_aa: CASSVRTGSTDTQYF

j_call: TRBJ2-7
d_call: .
v_call: TRBV11-2
clone_size: few
cdr3_aa: CASSKQYSYEQYF

j_call: TRBJ2-1
d_call: .
v_call: TRBV24-1
clone_size: few
cdr3_aa: CATSGGQGKASYNEQFF

j_call: TRBJ2-3
d_call: .
v_call: TRBV20-1
clone_size: many
cdr3_aa: CSAIGSTDTQYF

j_call: TRBJ2-1
d_call: .
v_call: TRBV3-1
clone_size: many
cdr3_aa: CASSQRGSSSYNEQFF

j_call: TRBJ2-3
d_call: .
v_call: TRBV5-1
clone_size: many
cdr3_aa: CASSPSGPSTDTQYF

j_call: TRBJ2-3
d_call: .
v_call: TRBV7-2
clone_size: few
cdr3_aa: CASSLDALGLSTDTQYF

j_call: TRBJ2-1
d_call: .
v_call: TRBV24-1
clone_size: many
cdr3_aa: CATSGLTSSYNEQFF

j_call: TRBJ1-2
d_call: TRBD1
v_call: TRBV7-3
clone_size: many
cdr3_aa: CASSSGQPNNYGYTF